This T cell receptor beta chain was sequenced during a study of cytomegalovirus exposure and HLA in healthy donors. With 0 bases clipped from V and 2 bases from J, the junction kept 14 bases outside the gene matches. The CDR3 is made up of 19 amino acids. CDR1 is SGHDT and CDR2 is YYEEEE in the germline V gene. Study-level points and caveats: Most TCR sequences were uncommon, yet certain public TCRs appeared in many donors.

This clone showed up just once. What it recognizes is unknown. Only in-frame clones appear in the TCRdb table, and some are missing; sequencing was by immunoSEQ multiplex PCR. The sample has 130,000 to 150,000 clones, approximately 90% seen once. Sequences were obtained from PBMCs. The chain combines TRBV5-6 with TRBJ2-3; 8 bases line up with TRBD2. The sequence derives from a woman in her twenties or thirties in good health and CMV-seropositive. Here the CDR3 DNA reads TGTGCCAGCAGCTTGGCCATCGTTAGACTAGCGACCGACACAGATACGCAGTATTTT. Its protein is CASSLAIVRLATDTDTQYF.